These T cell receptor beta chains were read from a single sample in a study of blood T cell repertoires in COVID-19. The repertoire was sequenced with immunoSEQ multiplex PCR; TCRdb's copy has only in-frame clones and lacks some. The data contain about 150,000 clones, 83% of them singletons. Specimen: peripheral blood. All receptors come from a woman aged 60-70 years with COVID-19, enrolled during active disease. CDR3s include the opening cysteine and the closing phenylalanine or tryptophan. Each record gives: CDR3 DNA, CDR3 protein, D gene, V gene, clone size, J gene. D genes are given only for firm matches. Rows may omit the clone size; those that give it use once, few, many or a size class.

cdr3_nt: TGTGCCAGCAACCTTAGGGAGGCCGGGAGATTCGCTGGCTACGAGCAGTACTTC; cdr3_aa: CASNLREAGRFAGYEQYF; d_call: -; v_call: TRBV7-2; clone_size: -; j_call: TRBJ2-7
cdr3_nt: TGCGCCAGCGCTGGGACAGGGTTCTACGAGCAGTACTTC; cdr3_aa: CASAGTGFYEQYF; d_call: TRBD1; v_call: TRBV10-1; clone_size: few; j_call: TRBJ2-7
cdr3_nt: TGCAGCGTTGCGGGGGGGGGTAATCAGCCCCAGCATTTT; cdr3_aa: CSVAGGGNQPQHF; d_call: -; v_call: TRBV29-1; clone_size: -; j_call: TRBJ1-5
cdr3_nt: TGTGCCAGCAGCTCAACCCGCTTGGGGGCTTACAATGAGCAGTTCTTC; cdr3_aa: CASSSTRLGAYNEQFF; d_call: -; v_call: TRBV11-2; clone_size: -; j_call: TRBJ2-1
cdr3_nt: TGTGCCAGCAGTGAAAGGGGACAGATGAACACTGAAGCTTTCTTT; cdr3_aa: CASSERGQMNTEAFF; d_call: TRBD1; v_call: TRBV6-1; clone_size: -; j_call: TRBJ1-1
cdr3_nt: TGCGCCAGCAGCACAGGACAGGGCCAAAACACCGGGGAGCTGTTTTTT; cdr3_aa: CASSTGQGQNTGELFF; d_call: TRBD1; v_call: TRBV10-1; clone_size: -; j_call: TRBJ2-2
cdr3_nt: TGTGCCAGCAGCAAAGCTAAGCCGAACACTGAAGCTTTCTTT; cdr3_aa: CASSKAKPNTEAFF; d_call: -; v_call: TRBV21-1; clone_size: -; j_call: TRBJ1-1
cdr3_nt: TGTGCCAGCAGCAGGAACACTGAAGCTTTCTTT; cdr3_aa: CASSRNTEAFF; d_call: -; v_call: TRBV12-3/TRBV12-4; clone_size: -; j_call: TRBJ1-1
cdr3_nt: TGTGCCAGCAGGGTTATGAGTAGCAATCAGCCCCAGCATTTT; cdr3_aa: CASRVMSSNQPQHF; d_call: -; v_call: TRBV6-5; clone_size: -; j_call: TRBJ1-5
cdr3_nt: TGTGCCAGTAGTATAGAGTCTCAACGGGGATATGGCTACACCTTC; cdr3_aa: CASSIESQRGYGYTF; d_call: -; v_call: TRBV19; clone_size: -; j_call: TRBJ1-2
cdr3_nt: TGTGCCAGCAGCCTCAAAGGAGGGAGCTCTGGAAACACCATATATTTT; cdr3_aa: CASSLKGGSSGNTIYF; d_call: -; v_call: TRBV5-4; clone_size: -; j_call: TRBJ1-3
cdr3_nt: TGTGCCATCGGTGGACAGGTCGAAAGCACAGATACGCAGTATTTT; cdr3_aa: CAIGGQVESTDTQYF; d_call: TRBD1; v_call: TRBV10-3; clone_size: -; j_call: TRBJ2-3
cdr3_nt: TGTGCCAGCAGTGAATTCAAGGGGGCGAATTCACCCCTCCACTTT; cdr3_aa: CASSEFKGANSPLHF; d_call: TRBD1; v_call: TRBV25-1; clone_size: -; j_call: TRBJ1-6
cdr3_nt: TGTGCCAGCAGCCCGAGGACAGGGTCCACAGATACGCAGTATTTT; cdr3_aa: CASSPRTGSTDTQYF; d_call: TRBD1; v_call: TRBV11-1; clone_size: -; j_call: TRBJ2-3
cdr3_nt: TGTGCCAGTAGTTCCCAGACTAGCGGGAGGCACAATGAGCAGTTCTTC; cdr3_aa: CASSSQTSGRHNEQFF; d_call: TRBD2; v_call: TRBV19; clone_size: once; j_call: TRBJ2-1
cdr3_nt: TGTGCCTCGGGACAGCGCTACGAGCAGTACTTC; cdr3_aa: CASGQRYEQYF; d_call: TRBD1; v_call: TRBV6-5; clone_size: -; j_call: TRBJ2-7
cdr3_nt: TGTGCCAGCAGGGGTGACTTCTACAATGAGCAGTTCTTC; cdr3_aa: CASRGDFYNEQFF; d_call: -; v_call: TRBV7-8; clone_size: -; j_call: TRBJ2-1
cdr3_nt: TGTGCCAGCAGCCAACGGGGGGCCCATGGCTACACCTTC; cdr3_aa: CASSQRGAHGYTF; d_call: -; v_call: TRBV3-1/TRBV3-2; clone_size: few; j_call: TRBJ1-2
cdr3_nt: TGTGCCAGCAGCGTACAGGGAAATGAGCAGTTCTTC; cdr3_aa: CASSVQGNEQFF; d_call: -; v_call: TRBV7-8; clone_size: once; j_call: TRBJ2-1
cdr3_nt: TGTGCCAGCAGTGAATTGAGGGACAATGAGCAGTTCTTC; cdr3_aa: CASSELRDNEQFF; d_call: -; v_call: TRBV2; clone_size: -; j_call: TRBJ2-1
cdr3_nt: TGTGCCAGCAGACGACAGGGTTGGGAGACCCAGTACTTC; cdr3_aa: CASRRQGWETQYF; d_call: TRBD1; v_call: TRBV27; clone_size: -; j_call: TRBJ2-5
cdr3_nt: TGTGCCTGGACTCAGACAGGGGTCTATAATTCACCCCTCCACTTT; cdr3_aa: CAWTQTGVYNSPLHF; d_call: TRBD1; v_call: TRBV30; clone_size: -; j_call: TRBJ1-6
cdr3_nt: TGTGCCAGCAGTGAGGGGGGTCGTTCACCCCTCCACTTT; cdr3_aa: CASSEGGRSPLHF; d_call: -; v_call: TRBV6-4; clone_size: -; j_call: TRBJ1-6
cdr3_nt: TGTGCCAGCAGCGAACCCATATGGGGGGACACTGAAGCTTTCTTT; cdr3_aa: CASSEPIWGDTEAFF; d_call: -; v_call: TRBV11-2; clone_size: -; j_call: TRBJ1-1
cdr3_nt: TGCGCCAGCAGCCCACGTCCGGGACAGATGAACACTGAAGCTTTCTTT; cdr3_aa: CASSPRPGQMNTEAFF; d_call: TRBD1; v_call: TRBV5-1; clone_size: -; j_call: TRBJ1-1
cdr3_nt: TGTGCCAGCAGTGAATCCCAAGGAGCCACTGAAGCTTTCTTT; cdr3_aa: CASSESQGATEAFF; d_call: -; v_call: TRBV25-1; clone_size: -; j_call: TRBJ1-1
cdr3_nt: TGTGCCAGCAGCTTACGTGGAACCAGGGCTACGCAGTATTTT; cdr3_aa: CASSLRGTRATQYF; d_call: -; v_call: TRBV7-3; clone_size: -; j_call: TRBJ2-3
cdr3_nt: TGTGCCAGCAGTGCCTCCAAGACAGGGTCGAATGAAAAACTGTTTTTT; cdr3_aa: CASSASKTGSNEKLFF; d_call: TRBD1; v_call: TRBV25-1; clone_size: -; j_call: TRBJ1-4
cdr3_nt: TGTGCCAGCTCACCACCGGGACAGGGCGGAGATACGCAGTATTTT; cdr3_aa: CASSPPGQGGDTQYF; d_call: TRBD1; v_call: TRBV18; clone_size: once; j_call: TRBJ2-3
cdr3_nt: TGTGCCAGCAGCTCCACAGGGGGCGCTTCTGAAGCTTTCTTT; cdr3_aa: CASSSTGGASEAFF; d_call: TRBD1; v_call: TRBV7-9; clone_size: -; j_call: TRBJ1-1
cdr3_nt: TGTGCCAGCAGTGAACTTGCAGGGGGGTGGTATCAGCCCCAGCATTTT; cdr3_aa: CASSELAGGWYQPQHF; d_call: TRBD1; v_call: TRBV6-1; clone_size: -; j_call: TRBJ1-5
cdr3_nt: TGCGCCAGCAGCTTGGGTCCTAATCAGCCCCAGCATTTT; cdr3_aa: CASSLGPNQPQHF; d_call: -; v_call: TRBV5-1; clone_size: -; j_call: TRBJ1-5
cdr3_nt: TGCGGCGAGGGGGGGGCGCGAGGCTACACCTTC; cdr3_aa: CGEGGARGYTF; d_call: -; v_call: TRBV29-1; clone_size: -; j_call: TRBJ1-2